The sequence of this T cell receptor (beta chain) was determined in a study of beta chain features in type 1 diabetes. Regarding the study as a whole: Within the patient group, naive, central memory and Treg TCRB repertoires appeared more similar to each other than within healthy donors. Insertions at VDJ junctions were less frequent in type 1 diabetes patients. These patients also deleted more nucleotides at the same junctions.

The investigators reverse transcribed all of the isolated RNA, so they sequenced expressed TCRB transcripts. Using immunoSEQ multiplex PCR, the repertoire was profiled, and TCRdb retains in-frame clones only, with some absent. Of 130,000 to 150,000 clones listed, about 7% are singletons. Germline-derived CDR1 and CDR2 are MNHEY and SMNVEV (reference sequence). There are 15 residues in the CDR3. V shed 6 bases and J shed 0 bases, with 11 bases lying between them. A CD45RO/CCR7/CD25/CD127/CD95/CD27 panel sorted naive, central memory, regulatory and stem cell-like memory CD4+ cells. This clone was observed a few times. Its specificity is unknown.

Sequencing input: central memory CD4+ T cells from blood. The J gene is TRBJ2-2, the V gene TRBV27; D gene unclear. The clonotype comes from a woman in her 30s in good health. The CDR3 coding sequence is TGTGCCAGCAGACGCGGTCTCACGAACACCGGGGAGCTGTTTTTT. Amino acids: CASRRGLTNTGELFF.